The rows below give T cell receptor beta chains drawn from one sample of a study of OX40 agonist ivuxolimab in advanced cancers. Clones were sequenced by immunoSEQ multiplex PCR, and TCRdb holds only the in-frame ones, with some missing. The data hold 50,000 or so clones, with roughly 91% observed a single time. Source: CD4+ or CD8+ T cells sorted from blood, taken in a trial of the OX40 agonist ivuxolimab. The source is an adult with an advanced solid tumor such as melanoma, head and neck, liver or kidney cancer. The CDR3 runs from the conserved cysteine through the conserved F or W. A D gene is named only where the DNA matches it firmly. Clone size is given for some rows only: seen once, a few or many times, or a class if the clone is expanded.

>TRBD1|TRBJ1-3|NA|TRBV11-3
CASSLNRGPSGNTIYF
TGTGCCAGCAGCTTAAACAGGGGCCCCTCTGGAAACACCATATATTTT
>NA|TRBJ2-7|NA|TRBV11-3
CASSLGQSYEQYF
TGTGCCAGCAGCCTCGGACAGTCCTACGAGCAGTACTTC
>NA|TRBJ2-3|NA|TRBV6-5
CASSHVNQAPAQYF
TGTGCCAGCAGTCACGTGAATCAGGCGCCAGCGCAGTATTTT
>NA|TRBJ1-2|NA|TRBV9
CASSPPLDSYGYTF
TGTGCCAGCAGCCCCCCCTTGGACAGCTATGGCTACACCTTC
>NA|TRBJ2-7|NA|TRBV7-2
CASSLAGLSAYEQYF
TGTGCCAGCAGCTTAGCGGGACTTAGTGCCTACGAGCAGTACTTC
>NA|TRBJ2-7|once|TRBV4-2
CASSQDSVYEQYF
TGTGCCAGCAGCCAAGACTCGGTCTACGAGCAGTACTTC
>NA|TRBJ2-7|NA|TRBV7-9
CASSYGGLDEQYF
TGTGCCAGCAGCTACGGGGGTCTTGACGAGCAGTACTTC
>TRBD2|TRBJ2-1|NA|TRBV27
CASSMTSGREKQFF
TGTGCCAGCAGTATGACTAGCGGGAGGGAAAAGCAGTTCTTC
>TRBD2|TRBJ2-1|NA|TRBV27
CASNLGRLAGVNEQFF
TGTGCCAGCAATCTAGGCCGACTAGCGGGAGTCAATGAGCAGTTCTTC
>TRBD1|TRBJ1-6|NA|TRBV9
CASSGQGNSPLHF
TGTGCCAGCAGCGGACAGGGGAATTCACCCCTCCACTTT
>TRBD2|TRBJ2-7|NA|TRBV27
CASSPLGAGGSYEQYF
TGTGCCAGCAGTCCCCTTGGAGCGGGAGGCTCCTACGAGCAGTACTTC
>TRBD1|TRBJ2-7|NA|TRBV27
CASSPPTGAPYEQYF
TGTGCCAGCAGTCCTCCAACAGGGGCCCCCTACGAGCAGTACTTC
>NA|TRBJ1-4|NA|TRBV30
CAWSLTGITNEKLFF
TGTGCCTGGAGTCTCACAGGGATCACTAATGAAAAACTGTTTTTT
>TRBD2|TRBJ2-5|NA|TRBV9
CASSTGTSGRETQYF
TGTGCCAGCAGCACCGGGACTAGCGGGAGAGAGACCCAGTACTTC
>TRBD2|TRBJ2-2|NA|TRBV28
CASSSPWWSSGRAGPGELFF
TGTGCCAGCAGTTCCCCCTGGTGGTCTAGCGGGAGGGCCGGTCCCGGGGAGCTGTTTTTT